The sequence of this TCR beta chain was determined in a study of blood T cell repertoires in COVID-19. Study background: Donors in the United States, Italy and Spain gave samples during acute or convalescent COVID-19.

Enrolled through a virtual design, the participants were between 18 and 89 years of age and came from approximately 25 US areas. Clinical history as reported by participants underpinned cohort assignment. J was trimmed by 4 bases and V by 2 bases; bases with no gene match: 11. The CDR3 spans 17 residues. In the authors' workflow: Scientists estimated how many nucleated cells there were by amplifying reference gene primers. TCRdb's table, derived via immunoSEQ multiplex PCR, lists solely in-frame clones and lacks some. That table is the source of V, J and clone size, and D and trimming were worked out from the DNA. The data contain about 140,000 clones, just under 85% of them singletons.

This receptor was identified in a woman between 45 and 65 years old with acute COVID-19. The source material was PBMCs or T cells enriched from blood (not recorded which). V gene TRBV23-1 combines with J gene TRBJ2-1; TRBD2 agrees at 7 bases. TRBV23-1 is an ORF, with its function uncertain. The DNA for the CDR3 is TGCGCCAGCAGTCAACGGGAGCGGGGCATCGATTACAATGAGCAGTTCTTC. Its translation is CASSQRERGIDYNEQFF.